The entry below gives a single T cell receptor (beta chain) sequence along with its context. Its antigen remains unidentified. This sample stems from a study of graft-versus-host responses after intestinal transplantation. Germline V gives CDR1 MNHEY, CDR2 SMNVEV (reference sequence). The CDR3 spans 13 residues. Using immunoSEQ multiplex PCR, the repertoire was profiled, and TCRdb retains in-frame clones only, with some absent. The table lists about 96,000 clones, approximately 92% of them singletons. The TCR was taken from a human donor who received an intestinal transplant. The genes are TRBV27 and TRBJ2-1; 7 bases are a match to TRBD2. The specimen was unstimulated CD4+ T cells sorted from spleen or lymph node cells, collected before intestinal transplant. The CDR3 here is CATKRTSYNEQFF. DNA for the CDR3: TGTGCGACAAAAAGGACTAGCTACAATGAGCAGTTCTTC.